Shown below are 10 T cell receptor beta chains from a single sample sequenced in a study of blood T cell repertoires in COVID-19. TCRdb's table, derived via immunoSEQ multiplex PCR, lists solely in-frame clones and lacks some. The sample includes about 83,000 clones, around nine tenths of them seen just once. The sample consisted of peripheral blood. The receptors were gathered from an elderly man with active or convalescent COVID-19.

The chain combines TRBV19 with TRBJ1-3; no reliable D call. Germline V CDR1 and CDR2: LNHDA, SQIVND (reference sequence). The CDR3 loop spans 14 amino acids. Trimming pared 1 base from V and 4 bases from J, leaving 8 bases between. The CDR3 DNA reads as TGTGCCAGTAGTATAGCGAGTTCCGGAAACACCATATATTTT. It is translated as CASSIASSGNTIYF.

The V gene is TRBV19, the J gene TRBJ2-1; 8 nucleotides match TRBD1. The CDR3 covers 16 residues. Germline V gene sequence: CDR1 LNHDA, CDR2 SQIVND (reference sequence). With 7 bases clipped from V and 3 bases from J, the junction kept 11 bases outside the gene matches. CDR3 in DNA: TGTGCCAGTAAAACGAACCGGGACAGGAACTACAATGAGCAGTTCTTC. This codes for CASKTNRDRNYNEQFF.

The chain combines TRBV5-1 with TRBJ2-3; maybe TRBD1 (6 bases). Germline lookup yields CDR1 SGHRS and CDR2 YFSETQ. V was clipped by 0 bases and J by 2 bases, with 13 bases between them. The CDR3 sequence is 16 residues long. CDR3 in amino acids: CASSLAGQPHTDTQYF. The CDR3 DNA reads TGCGCCAGCAGCTTGGCCGGACAGCCACACACAGATACGCAGTATTTT.

This clone was detected only a few times. This chain connects TRBV5-1 to TRBJ1-3, with 7 positions matching TRBD1. Germline V gene lookup returns CDR1 SGHRS and CDR2 YFSETQ. With 0 bases clipped from V and 0 bases from J, the junction kept 6 bases outside the gene matches. The CDR3 contains 17 residues. Here the CDR3 DNA reads TGCGCCAGCAGCTTGGCCTCAGGGGACAGCTCTGGAAACACCATATATTTT. It translates to CASSLASGDSSGNTIYF.

The rearrangement joins TRBV7-9 to TRBJ1-6; 7 nucleotides line up with TRBD1. The CDR3 loop spans 16 amino acids. Germline values: CDR1 SEHNR, CDR2 FQNEAQ (reference sequence). J lost 6 bases, V lost 4 bases, and 9 bases had no gene match. CDR3 bases: TGTGCCAGCAGCTCCGACGGGACAGCAACTAATTCACCCCTCCACTTT. Its protein is CASSSDGTATNSPLHF.

The CDR3: CASTFAGGHNEQFF. CDR3 nucleotide sequence: TGTGCCAGCACCTTTGCGGGGGGTCACAATGAGCAGTTCTTC. The chain employs TRBV5-4 and TRBJ2-1; 8 positions match TRBD2. This CDR3 has 14 residues. V was clipped by 6 bases and J by 5 bases; unmatched bases: 7. CDR1 and CDR2 from the germline V gene are SGHNT and YYREEE (reference sequence).

This chain uses TRBV4-2 with TRBJ2-1; 8 nucleotides agree with TRBD2. V shed 4 bases, J shed 2 bases, and the junction held 1 base outside the gene matches. This CDR3 has 14 residues. Per the germline V gene, CDR1 is LGHNA and CDR2 is YNFKEQ. CDR3 sequence reads: CASSPGLAYNEQFF. Here the CDR3 DNA reads TGTGCCAGCAGCCCGGGACTAGCCTACAATGAGCAGTTCTTC.

The V and J genes are TRBV6-5 and TRBJ1-5; TRBD1 matches 7 bases. Trimming took 6 bases from V and 6 from J; bases not matched to a gene: 8. There are 14 residues in the CDR3. Germline assignment: CDR1 MNHEY and CDR2 SVGAGI. DNA for the CDR3: TGTGCCAGCAGACCCGACAGGGTGAGTCAGCCCCAGCATTTT. Translation: CASRPDRVSQPQHF.

This clone has a handful of counts. J is TRBJ2-2 and V is TRBV2; D gene ambiguous. Trimming removed 2 bases from V and 6 bases from J, with 13 bases in between. CDR1 SNHLY and CDR2 FYNNEI come from the germline V gene. There are 15 residues in the CDR3. The CDR3 here is CASSEQTPLAGELFF. As DNA, the CDR3 is TGTGCCAGCAGTGAACAAACGCCACTTGCCGGGGAGCTGTTTTTT.

The V gene is TRBV19, the J gene TRBJ1-2; D might be TRBD1 (5 bases). The CDR3 loop spans 16 amino acids. Germline assignment: CDR1 LNHDA and CDR2 SQIVND (reference sequence). Trimming pared 7 bases from V and 0 bases from J, leaving 18 bases between. CDR3 nucleotide sequence: TGTGCCAGTAACCCCAACAGGCCCTTGTCTAACTATGGCTACACCTTC. It codes for CASNPNRPLSNYGYTF.